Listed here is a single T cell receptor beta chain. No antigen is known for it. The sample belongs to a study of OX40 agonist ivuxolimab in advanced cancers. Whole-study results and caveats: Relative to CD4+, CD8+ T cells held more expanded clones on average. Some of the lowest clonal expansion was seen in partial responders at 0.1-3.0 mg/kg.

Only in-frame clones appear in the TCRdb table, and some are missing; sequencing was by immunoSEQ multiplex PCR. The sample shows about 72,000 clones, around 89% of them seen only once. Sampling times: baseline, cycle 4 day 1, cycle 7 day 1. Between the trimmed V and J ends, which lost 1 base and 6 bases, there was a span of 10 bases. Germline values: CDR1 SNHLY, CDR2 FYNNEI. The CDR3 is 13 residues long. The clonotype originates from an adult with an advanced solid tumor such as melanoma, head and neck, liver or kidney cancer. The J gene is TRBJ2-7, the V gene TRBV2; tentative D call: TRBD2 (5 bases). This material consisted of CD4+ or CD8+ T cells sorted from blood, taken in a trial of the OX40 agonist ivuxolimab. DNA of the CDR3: TGTGCCAGCAGTGAAGAGAGTGCGGGCGAGCAGTACTTC. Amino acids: CASSEESAGEQYF.